Detailed here is one TCR beta chain. Its antigen remains unidentified. The sample belongs to a study of cytomegalovirus exposure and HLA in healthy donors. Study in general: Within the Caucasian-associated ancestry cluster were around 81% of the roughly 400 genotyped donors.

Study conclusions and caveats: In vitro assays verified that three CMV-associated chains recognized CMV antigens specifically.

The PCR contained 60 Vbeta and 13 Jbeta primers. Original processing notes: Unique TCR beta chains totaled some 80 million in a later count, with around 11 million of them shared. TCRdb keeps only in-frame clones here, not all; method: immunoSEQ multiplex PCR. That table furnishes V, J and clone size, whereas the DNA furnished D and trimming. This table has approximately 110,000 clones, approximately 79% appearing once. The CDR3 has 16 amino acids. Germline V lookup: CDR1 SEHNR, CDR2 FQNEAQ (reference sequence). V lost 5 bases and J lost 7, with 18 bases in between. Sequenced material: PBMCs. The origin of this receptor is a woman aged 40 to 50 in good health and CMV-seronegative. The chain carries TRBV7-9 and TRBJ1-6; possible D gene TRBD1, 5 bases. The CDR3 sequence: CASSRQGGARNSPLHF. As DNA, the CDR3 is TGTGCCAGCAGCCGGCAGGGAGGGGCGAGGAATTCACCCCTCCACTTT.